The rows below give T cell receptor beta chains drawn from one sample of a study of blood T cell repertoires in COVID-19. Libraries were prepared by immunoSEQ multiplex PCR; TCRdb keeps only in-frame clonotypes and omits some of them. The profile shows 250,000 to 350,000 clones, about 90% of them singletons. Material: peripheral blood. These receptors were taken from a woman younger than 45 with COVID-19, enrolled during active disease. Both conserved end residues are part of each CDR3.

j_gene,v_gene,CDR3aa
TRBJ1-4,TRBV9,CASSVGQGNEKLFF
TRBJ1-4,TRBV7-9,CASSLSGREKLFF
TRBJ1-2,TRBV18,CASSPGAGEGYTF
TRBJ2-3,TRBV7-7,CASSLGVGPTDTQYF
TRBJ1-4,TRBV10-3,CAISETGTNEKLFF
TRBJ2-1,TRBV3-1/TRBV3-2,CASSPSGSVYNEQFF
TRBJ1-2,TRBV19,CASSPGGTDYGYTF
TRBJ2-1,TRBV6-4,CASSDDAGGNYNEQFF
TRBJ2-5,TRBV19,CASTPQSGVGTQYF
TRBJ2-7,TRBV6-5,CASSWSGVGEQYF
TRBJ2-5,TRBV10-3,CAISKTGEETQYF
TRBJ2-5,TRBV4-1,CASSQEVAGWETQYF
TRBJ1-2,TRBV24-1,CATSARGFNYGYTF
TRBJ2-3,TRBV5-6,CASSWREGPPTDTQYF
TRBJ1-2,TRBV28,CASSFGEGGYTF
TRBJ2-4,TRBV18,CASSPPSINIQYF
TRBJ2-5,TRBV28,CASSRGGQETQYF
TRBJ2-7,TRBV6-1,CASSAGTSGSFDEQYF
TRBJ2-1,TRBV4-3,CASSQGVPSYNEQFF
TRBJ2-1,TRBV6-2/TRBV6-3,CASSYPSGHSYNEQFF
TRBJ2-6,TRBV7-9,CASRHTSDSGANVLTF
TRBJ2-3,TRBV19,CASRNSGQSTDTQYF
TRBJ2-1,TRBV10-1,CASSESTSGREEQFF
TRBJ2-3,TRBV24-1,CATSDRSLAGWGTDTQYF
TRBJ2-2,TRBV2,CASSEVSSAGELFF
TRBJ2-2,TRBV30,CAQRGTGGWGELFF
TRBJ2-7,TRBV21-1,CASSKEQRTAYSYEQYF
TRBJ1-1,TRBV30,CAWSRAGNTEAFF
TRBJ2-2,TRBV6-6,CASSQYSNTGELFF
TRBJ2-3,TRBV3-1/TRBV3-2,CASSDNLGLAGDTQYF
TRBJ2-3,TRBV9,CASSPHGLGTSGTDTQYF
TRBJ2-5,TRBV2,CASSEGLAGGETQYF